The 16 T cell receptor beta chains in this list originate from one sample, sequenced in a study of cytomegalovirus exposure and HLA in healthy donors. With 60 Vbeta and 13 Jbeta primers, the PCR was carried out. Clones were read by immunoSEQ multiplex PCR, and TCRdb kept only the in-frame ones, dropping some. This sample carries about 77,000 clones, roughly 74% of them seen once, and the ten largest clones take around 3.7%. What was sequenced was PBMCs. Every receptor here comes from a man aged 35-49 years in good health and CMV-seronegative.

This rearrangement joins TRBV5-4 to TRBJ2-2; D perhaps matches TRBD1 (5 bases). Germline V CDR1 and CDR2: SGHNT, YYREEE (reference sequence). Trimming stripped 3 bases from V and 7 bases from J, with 13 bases between. The CDR3 contains 14 residues. The CDR3 spells CASSSGQFHGELFF. CDR3 in DNA: TGTGCCAGCAGCTCAGGACAATTCCACGGGGAGCTGTTTTTT.

The chain employs TRBV30 and TRBJ1-1; D may be TRBD1 (5 bases). CDR3 length equals 13 residues. Germline loops: CDR1 GTSNPN, CDR2 SVGIG (reference sequence). V lost 5 bases to trimming and J lost 0 bases, with 10 bases between them. CDR3 nucleotide sequence: TGTGCCTGGTCCAGGGCCATGAACACTGAAGCTTTCTTT. Its translation is CAWSRAMNTEAFF.

The chain recombines TRBV14 with TRBJ1-1, with 8 bases aligning to TRBD1. V lost 4 bases and J lost 0; bases outside the gene matches: 7. The germline gives CDR1 SGHDN, CDR2 FVKESK. The length of the CDR3 is 16 residues. The CDR3 spells CASSLSGTGLNTEAFF. For the CDR3, the DNA is TGTGCCAGCAGCCTTTCCGGGACAGGTTTGAACACTGAAGCTTTCTTT.

The rearrangement links TRBV7-3 to TRBJ2-3; 11 bases agree with TRBD2. The CDR3 length is 17 residues. Unmatched junction bases numbered 7, after V lost 2 bases and J lost 3 bases. Germline assignment: CDR1 SGHTA and CDR2 FQGTGA. The CDR3 coding sequence is TGTGCCAGCAGCTTAGCCCCTCTAGCGGGGGGTACAGATACGCAGTATTTT. As protein: CASSLAPLAGGTDTQYF.

The V call is TRBV10-2, the J call TRBJ1-5; no definite D call. Trimming took 2 bases from V and 6 from J, leaving 8 bases between them. This CDR3 has 13 residues. CDR1 and CDR2 from the germline V gene are WSHSY and SAAADI. The CDR3 nucleotides are TGCGCCAGCAGTGAGACGGCGGTTCAGCCCCAGCATTTT. This sequence encodes CASSETAVQPQHF.

This clone was counted once. V usage is TRBV6-1 and J usage is TRBJ2-7; 9 nucleotides line up with TRBD1. V was pared by 6 bases and J by 6 bases, with 12 bases of the junction left unmatched. Germline loops: CDR1 MNHNS, CDR2 SASEGT. This CDR3 is 15 amino acids long. The CDR3 loop is CASRFVQGAKFEQYF. The CDR3 DNA reads as TGTGCCAGCAGATTCGTACAGGGGGCCAAGTTCGAGCAGTACTTC.

V gene TRBV4-1 combines with J gene TRBJ1-2; 7 bases are a match to TRBD1. Looked up from germline, CDR1 is MGHRA and CDR2 is YSYEKL. V lost 0 bases to trimming and J lost 1 base; unmatched junction nucleotides: 2. The CDR3 is 15 amino acids. CDR3 nucleotides: TGCGCCAGCAGCCAAGACAGGGGGGATAACTATGGCTACACCTTC. This gives the protein CASSQDRGDNYGYTF.

The J gene is TRBJ1-3, the V gene TRBV10-3, with 7 positions matching TRBD1. V trimming: 10 bases; J trimming: 2 bases; junction bases outside the gene matches: 5. The CDR3 spans 13 residues. CDR1 is ENHRY and CDR2 is SYGVKD in the germline V gene. The CDR3 nucleotides read TGTGCCAGCGAAGGGACAGCTGGAAACACCATATATTTT. Its translation is CASEGTAGNTIYF.

CDR3 region: CASSQGNRLNQPQHF. CDR3 nucleotide sequence: TGCGCCAGCAGCCAAGGGAACAGGCTCAATCAGCCCCAGCATTTT. The chain uses TRBV4-1 and TRBJ1-5; D is possibly TRBD1 (5 bases). The CDR3 runs to 15 residues. CDR1 and CDR2 (germline): MGHRA, YSYEKL. Between the trimmed V and J ends, which lost 1 base and 3 bases, there was a span of 10 bases.

The J gene is TRBJ2-7, the V gene TRBV19; 7 nucleotides line up with TRBD2. The ends lost 3 bases at V and 4 bases at J; junction bases unmatched: 9. The CDR3 has 15 residues. Germline V gene data show CDR1 as LNHDA and CDR2 as SQIVND (reference sequence). Written as DNA, the CDR3 is TGTGCCAGTAGTATTTGGGCTAGCGGCACGTACGAGCAGTACTTC. It codes for CASSIWASGTYEQYF.

V usage is TRBV5-1 and J usage is TRBJ2-3, with 10 bases fitting TRBD1. Unmatched junction bases numbered 4, after V lost 0 bases and J lost 6 bases. The CDR3 totals 15 residues. Per germline, CDR1 SGHRS and CDR2 YFSETQ. DNA of the CDR3: TGCGCCAGCAGCTTGGAGGGACAGGGGCTGGATACGCAGTATTTT. It codes for CASSLEGQGLDTQYF.

The chain is built from TRBV5-1 and TRBJ2-7; 10 nucleotides match TRBD2. Germline CDR1 is SGHRS and CDR2 is YFSETQ. The trim removed 2 bases at V and 5 bases at J, leaving 7 bases unmatched. The CDR3 extends over 15 amino acids. This chain's CDR3 is CASSLLAGGRNEQYF. The CDR3 region has the DNA TGCGCCAGCAGCTTATTAGCGGGGGGCCGGAACGAGCAGTACTTC.

Turning to this clone: One end of the junction does not line up with germline, which may come from a read error. This rearrangement joins TRBV7-9 to TRBJ1-2, with D perhaps matching TRBD1 (6 bases). The CDR3 totals 12 residues. Germline values: CDR1 SEHNR, CDR2 FQNEAQ (reference sequence). The CDR3 protein is CSSSVQGAGYTF. In DNA, the CDR3 is TGTTCCAGCAGCGTACAGGGCGCTGGCTACACCTTC. The complete variable domain, with remaining parts taken from reference TRBV7-9 and TRBJ1-2, reads DTGVSQNPRHKITKRGQNVTFRCDPISEHNRLYWYRQTLGQGPEFLTYFQNEAQLEKSRLLSDRFSAERPKGSFSTLEIQRTEQGDSAMYLCSSSVQGAGYTFGSGTRLTVV.

The chain uses TRBV27 and TRBJ2-1; D gene ambiguous. Germline CDR1 and CDR2: MNHEY and SMNVEV (reference sequence). V lost 3 bases and J 10 bases, leaving 13 bases between the germline ends. The length of the CDR3 is 13 residues. CDR3: CASSFFPGPEQFF. The CDR3 nucleotides read TGTGCCAGCAGTTTCTTTCCGGGTCCCGAGCAGTTCTTC.

This chain uses TRBV15 with TRBJ1-5; D remains ambiguous. V lost 5 bases and J 3 bases, leaving 14 bases between the germline ends. This CDR3 is 15 amino acids long. CDR1 is LNHNV and CDR2 is YYDKDF in the germline V gene (reference sequence). CDR3 bases: TGTGCCACCAGCCCCACATGGGAGTTCAATCAGCCCCAGCATTTT. This gives the protein CATSPTWEFNQPQHF.

The chain recombines TRBV18 with TRBJ1-1, with TRBD1 as a possible D gene (6 bases). This CDR3 has 15 residues. V lost 3 bases and J lost 6, with 17 bases in between. The germline CDR1 and CDR2 sequences are KGHSH and LQKENI. Here the CDR3 DNA reads TGTGCCAGCTCACCTAACGTCCAGGGGCGGGCTGAAGCTTTCTTT. Translating it yields CASSPNVQGRAEAFF. Together with reference TRBV18 and TRBJ1-1, the CDR3 gives the full variable domain: NAGVMQNPRHLVRRRGQEARLRCSPMKGHSHVYWYRQLPEEGLKFMVYLQKENIIDESGMPKERFSAEFPKEGPSILRIQQVVRGDSAAYFCASSPNVQGRAEAFFGQGTRLTVV.